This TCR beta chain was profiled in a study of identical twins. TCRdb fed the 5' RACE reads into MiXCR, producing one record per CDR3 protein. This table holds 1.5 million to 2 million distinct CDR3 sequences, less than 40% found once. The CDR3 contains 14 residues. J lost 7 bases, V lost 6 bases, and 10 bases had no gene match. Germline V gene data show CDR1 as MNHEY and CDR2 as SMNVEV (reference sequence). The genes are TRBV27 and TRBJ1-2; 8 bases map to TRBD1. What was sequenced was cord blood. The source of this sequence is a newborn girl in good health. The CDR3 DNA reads TGTGCCAGCAGGGGACAGGCCGAATCCGGTGGCTACACCTTC. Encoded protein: CASRGQAESGGYTF.